The 10 T cell receptor beta chains presented below share a single source sample, sequenced in a study of T cell repertoires in cytomegalovirus infection. TCRdb independently ran MiXCR on the reads; one entry per CDR3 protein. The sample lists roughly 720,000 distinct CDR3 sequences, 35% occurring once. Sequenced sample: PBMCs. The receptors here all came from a human donor in good health (CMV status not recorded). Some clones in this sample may be carry-over from other donors' samples.

This clonotype was observed many times. Here the CDR3 reads CASSLSGQGGQPQHF. CDR3 in DNA: TGTGCCAGCAGCCTCTCCGGACAGGGTGGGCAGCCCCAGCATTTT. This rearrangement joins TRBV28 to TRBJ1-5, with TRBD1 identical over 8 bases. Unmatched junction bases numbered 11, after V lost 6 bases and J lost 7 bases. The CDR3 has 15 residues. Germline lookup yields CDR1 MDHEN and CDR2 SYDVKM.

The chain joins TRBV20-1 to TRBJ2-7; 9 bases fit TRBD2. J lost 3 bases, V lost 2 bases, and 8 bases had no gene match. The CDR3 extends over 15 amino acids. Germline V CDR1 and CDR2: DFQATT, SNEGSKA (reference sequence). The CDR3 sequence is CSARLLPAGGYEQYF. CDR3 nucleotides: TGCAGTGCTAGATTACTGCCAGCGGGAGGCTACGAGCAGTACTTC.

This clonotype was picked up many times. The chain employs TRBV7-2 and TRBJ1-1, with D tentatively TRBD1 (5 bases). The CDR3 length is 18 residues. V lost 4 bases to trimming and J lost 0 bases, with 21 bases between them. Germline CDR1 is SGHTA and CDR2 is FQGNSA. The DNA of the CDR3 is TGTGCCAGCAGCTGGGGGATTGGGGTCTCTACCCTGAACACTGAAGCTTTCTTT. Translation gives CASSWGIGVSTLNTEAFF.

This clonotype was recorded only once. At one of its ends the junction is not consistent with the germline gene, which may arise from a read error. The gene calls are TRBV5-3 and TRBJ1-1, with D possibly being TRBD1 (5 bases). TRBV5-3 is an ORF, and what it does is uncertain. CDR3 size: 15 residues. The CDR3 nucleotides are TGTACCAGCAGCTTGTTCTGGGGCAAAAACACTGAAGCTTTCTTT. Its protein product is CTSSLFWGKNTEAFF.

This clonotype was counted a few times. This chain joins TRBV7-2 and TRBJ2-7; the D gene could be TRBD1 or TRBD2 (5 bases each). The germline gives CDR1 SGHTA, CDR2 FQGNSA. The CDR3 has 12 amino acids. V shed 5 bases and J shed 2 bases, with 7 bases lying between them. DNA for the CDR3: TGTGCCAGCAGCGAGGGACCCTACGAGCAGTACTTC. This encodes CASSEGPYEQYF. Full variable domain (rest looked up from reference TRBV7-2 and TRBJ2-7): GAGVSQSPSNKVTEKGKDVELRCDPISGHTALYWYRQSLGQGLEFLIYFQGNSAPDKSGLPSDRFSAERTGGSVSTLTIQRTQQEDSAVYLCASSEGPYEQYFGPGTRLTVT.

Comments on this clonotype: The CDR3 does not end in the conserved phenylalanine or tryptophan, so this is likely a read error. CDR3 nucleotides: TGTGCCAGTAGTAACGGACTTCAAAGGGGGAAAAACATTCAGTACTTA. It specifies CASSNGLQRGKNIQYL. The rearrangement uses TRBV19 and TRBJ2-4, with D possibly matching TRBD1 (6 bases). The V end lost 4 bases, the J end lost 4 bases, and 17 bases lay between the germline ends. The CDR3 covers 16 residues. The germline gives CDR1 LNHDA, CDR2 SQIVND (reference sequence).

Details on this clonotype: A read error may explain this, as a much larger clone is one base away. This CDR3 fails to terminate in the conserved phenylalanine or tryptophan, so it likely reflects a read error. The V gene is TRBV7-2, the J gene TRBJ1-2, with no clear D. CDR3 length: 14 amino acids. Trimming left V 5 bases short and J 4 bases short, with 14 bases between. Germline-derived CDR1 and CDR2 are SGHTA and FQGNSA. The CDR3 bases are TGTGCCAGCAGCCTTAAAACCGGCTTCTATGGCTACACCTTA. Amino acids: CASSLKTGFYGYTL.

The chain links TRBV19 to TRBJ2-5; possible D gene TRBD1, 6 bases. The CDR3 contains 16 residues. The germline V gene encodes CDR1 LNHDA and CDR2 SQIVND (reference sequence). Trimming took 7 bases from V and 1 from J, leaving 19 bases between them. In DNA form, the CDR3 reads TGTGCCAGTACCCAGGGAGACAGGAGGACCCAAGAGACCCAGTACTTC. Amino acid sequence: CASTQGDRRTQETQYF.

The chain employs TRBV7-9 and TRBJ1-2, with TRBD1 as a possible D gene (5 bases). The CDR3 consists of 13 residues. Trimming pared 8 bases from V and 8 bases from J, leaving 18 bases between. CDR1 is SEHNR, CDR2 FQNEAQ, per germline (reference sequence). The chain's CDR3 is CASALGGFGGYTF. The CDR3 bases are TGTGCCAGCGCTTTGGGGGGGTTCGGAGGCTACACCTTC.

The chain employs TRBV6-2 or TRBV6-3 and TRBJ2-5; TRBD2 agrees at 8 bases. The CDR3 contains 16 residues. Trimming took 2 bases from V and 2 from J; bases not matched to a gene: 7. Germline V gives CDR1 MNHEY, CDR2 SVGEGT. In DNA, the CDR3 is TGTGCCAGCAGTTACGCGGGGACTAGAGGGCAAGAGACCCAGTACTTC. Protein sequence: CASSYAGTRGQETQYF.